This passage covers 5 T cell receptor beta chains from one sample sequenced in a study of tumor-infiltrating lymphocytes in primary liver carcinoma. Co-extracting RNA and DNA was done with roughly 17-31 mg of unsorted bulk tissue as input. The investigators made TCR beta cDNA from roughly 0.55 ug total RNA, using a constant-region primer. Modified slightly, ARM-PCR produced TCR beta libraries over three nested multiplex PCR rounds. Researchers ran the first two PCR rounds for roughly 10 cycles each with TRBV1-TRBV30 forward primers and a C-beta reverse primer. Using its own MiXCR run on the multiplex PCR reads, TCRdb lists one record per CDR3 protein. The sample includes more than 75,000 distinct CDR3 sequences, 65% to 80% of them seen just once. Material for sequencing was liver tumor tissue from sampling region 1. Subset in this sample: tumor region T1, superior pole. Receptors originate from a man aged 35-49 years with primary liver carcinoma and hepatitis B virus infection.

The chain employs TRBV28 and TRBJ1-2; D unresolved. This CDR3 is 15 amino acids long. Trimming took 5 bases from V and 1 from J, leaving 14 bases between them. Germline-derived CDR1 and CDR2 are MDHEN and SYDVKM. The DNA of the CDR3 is TGTGCCAGCAGTCTTCGCGAAGGGCGTAACTATGGCTACACCTTC. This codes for CASSLREGRNYGYTF.

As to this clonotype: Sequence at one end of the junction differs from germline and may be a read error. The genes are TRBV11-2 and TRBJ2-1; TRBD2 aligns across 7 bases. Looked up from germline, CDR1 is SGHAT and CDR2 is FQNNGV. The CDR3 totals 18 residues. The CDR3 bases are TGTGCCAGCAGCTTCGGGGCGGGAGTGCCCGGGAATTCCAATGAGCCGTTCTTC. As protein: CASSFGAGVPGNSNEPFF.

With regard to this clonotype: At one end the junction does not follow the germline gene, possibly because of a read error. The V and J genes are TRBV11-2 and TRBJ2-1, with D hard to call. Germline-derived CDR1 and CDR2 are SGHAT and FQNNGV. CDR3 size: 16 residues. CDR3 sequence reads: CASSSRMVGSYDEQLF. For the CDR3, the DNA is TGTGCCAGCAGCTCTCGGATGGTAGGTAGCTACGATGAGCAGCTCTTC.

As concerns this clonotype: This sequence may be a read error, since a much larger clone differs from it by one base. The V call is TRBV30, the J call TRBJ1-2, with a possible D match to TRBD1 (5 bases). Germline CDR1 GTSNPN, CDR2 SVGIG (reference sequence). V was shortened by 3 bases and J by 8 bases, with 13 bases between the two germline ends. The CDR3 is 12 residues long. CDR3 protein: CAWSGGVLGYTF. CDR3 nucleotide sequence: TGTGCCTGGAGCGGAGGGGTCTTGGGCTACACCTTC.

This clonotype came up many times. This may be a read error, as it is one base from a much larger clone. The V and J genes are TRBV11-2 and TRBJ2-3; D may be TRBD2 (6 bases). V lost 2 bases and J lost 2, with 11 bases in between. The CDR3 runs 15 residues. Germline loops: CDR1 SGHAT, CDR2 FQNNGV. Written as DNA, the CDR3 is TGTGCCAGCAGCTTACTAGCGTTTAACACAGATACGCAGTATTTT. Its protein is CASSLLAFNTDTQYF.